This T cell receptor (beta chain) was obtained from a study of long-term antiretroviral therapy in people with HIV. This clone appeared once. Its antigen is not known. The study, taken as a whole, reports: HIV repertoires spanned narrower CDR3 length ranges than controls. Information on adherence to ART, viral resistance or therapy changes was unavailable. The study collected blood between the mid-2000s and the late 2010s, possibly under older ART regimens.

Survey level was the resolution at which the v3.0 immunoSEQ assay ran. The data were produced by immunoSEQ multiplex PCR, yet TCRdb's version contains in-frame clones alone and is incomplete. The sample includes about 20,000 clones, 80% of them seen just once. Trimming cost V 0 bases and J 0 bases, with 7 bases left between them. This CDR3 region has 15 residues. Germline V gene data show CDR1 as SGDLS and CDR2 as YYNGEE. The gene calls are TRBV9 and TRBJ1-3; unclear D gene. The sequence was obtained from a woman aged 40 to 50 with HIV. The specimen was unsorted PBMCs, collected 0.2 years after starting antiretroviral therapy. CDR3 sequence: CASSVDRGSGNTIYF. CDR3 DNA: TGTGCCAGCAGCGTAGACAGAGGCTCTGGAAACACCATATATTTT.